These 5 T cell receptor beta chains originate from one sample sequenced in a study of blood T cell repertoires in COVID-19. Sequencing used immunoSEQ multiplex PCR; TCRdb keeps in-frame clones, though not all of them. This sample yields 120,000 to 150,000 clones, of which approximately 80% are seen a single time; under 15% belongs to the top ten. The sequenced sample consisted of peripheral blood. Source of these receptors: a man between 60 and 75 years old with active or convalescent COVID-19.

The genes are TRBV9 and TRBJ2-1; a weak D match, TRBD1 (5 bases). The CDR3 extends over 16 amino acids. V was trimmed by 0 bases and J by 4 bases, leaving 14 bases between them. Germline V gene sequence: CDR1 SGDLS, CDR2 YYNGEE. The CDR3 loop is CASSVVRDMVYNEQFF. The CDR3 DNA reads as TGTGCCAGCAGCGTAGTCAGGGATATGGTATACAATGAGCAGTTCTTC.

This chain links TRBV12-5 with TRBJ2-1; no definite D call. Germline CDR1 LGHNT, CDR2 FRNRAP. V lost 0 bases to trimming and J lost 6 bases, with 6 bases between them. This CDR3 comprises 13 residues. The CDR3 sequence: CASGLVSLNEQFF. CDR3 nucleotides: TGTGCTAGTGGTTTGGTATCCCTCAATGAGCAGTTCTTC.

J is TRBJ2-5 and V is TRBV5-6, with D possibly matching TRBD2 (6 bases). Germline V CDR1 and CDR2: SGHDT, YYEEEE. The CDR3 consists of 17 residues. Trimming took off 3 bases at V and 8 bases at J, with 26 bases between the two ends. The CDR3 coding sequence is TGTGCCAGCAGCTCAACCACTCAGCGGGCCCTACCGGGTACCCAGTACTTC. This encodes CASSSTTQRALPGTQYF.

This chain connects TRBV7-8 to TRBJ2-7; possible D gene TRBD1, 6 bases. Germline loops: CDR1 SGHVS, CDR2 FQNEAQ. V was cut by 5 bases and J by 1 base, with 9 bases left in between. CDR3 size: 13 residues. In DNA, the CDR3 is TGTGCCAGCAGCCACGGACAGTCCTACGAGCAGTACTTC. Residues: CASSHGQSYEQYF.

The chain links TRBV28 to TRBJ1-2; D is unclear. CDR1 is MDHEN and CDR2 is SYDVKM in the germline V gene. The V end lost 2 bases, the J end lost 4 bases, and 8 bases lay between the germline ends. This CDR3 contains 13 residues. The CDR3 DNA sequence: TGTGCCAGCAGTTTACCGGGGAGCTATGGCTACACCTTC. This codes for CASSLPGSYGYTF.